Listed below are T cell receptor beta chains from one sample, sequenced in a study of shared T cell receptors in the human thymus. Data came from immunoSEQ multiplex PCR; TCRdb stores just in-frame clones and leaves some out. Here the sample spans 700,000 to 750,000 clones, approximately 85% being singletons. These same data were also listed under a study on human thymus T cells.

Material for sequencing was thymocytes. These receptors originate from a girl under two years old with a congenital heart defect. CDR3s include the opening cysteine and the closing phenylalanine or tryptophan. A D gene is named only where the DNA matches it firmly. Only some rows state a clone size, as once, few, many or a class for expanded clones.

TRBV29-1	TRBJ1-2	-	-	CSVDRISYTF	TGCAGCGTTGACAGGATTAGCTACACCTTC
TRBV9	TRBJ1-1	-	TRBD1	CASSNRQGAGNTEAFF	TGTGCCAGCAGCAACCGACAGGGGGCAGGGAACACTGAAGCTTTCTTT
TRBV11-2	TRBJ1-5	once	-	CASSLDLGGRQPQHF	TGTGCCAGCAGCTTAGATCTTGGGGGCCGTCAGCCCCAGCATTTT
TRBV29-1	TRBJ2-5	-	-	CSALKFDRNQETQYF	TGCAGCGCTTTGAAATTCGACAGAAATCAGGAGACCCAGTACTTC
TRBV28	TRBJ1-5	-	TRBD1	CASSPTGEKRSCNQPQHF	TGTGCCAGCAGCCCCACAGGGGAGAAAAGAAGTTGCAATCAGCCCCAGCATTTT
TRBV4-1	TRBJ1-2	-	-	CASSQDGARGRIGGYTF	TGCGCCAGCAGCCAAGATGGAGCGCGGGGGCGCATCGGTGGCTACACCTTC
TRBV14	TRBJ2-1	-	-	CASSQVYPGGRYNEQFF	TGTGCCAGCAGCCAAGTTTATCCCGGGGGGCGGTACAATGAGCAGTTCTTC
TRBV4-2	TRBJ1-6	-	TRBD1	CASSHVDRDVRNSPLHF	TGTGCCAGCAGCCACGTCGACAGGGACGTTAGGAATTCACCCCTCCACTTT
TRBV4-1	TRBJ1-5	-	TRBD1	CASSQEFTGGPPGQPQHF	TGCGCCAGCAGCCAAGAGTTCACAGGGGGCCCCCCAGGGCAGCCCCAGCATTTT
TRBV4-2	TRBJ2-1	-	TRBD2	CASSQEQAGLPYNEQFF	TGTGCCAGCAGCCAAGAACAAGCGGGGTTGCCCTACAATGAGCAGTTCTTC
TRBV7-2	TRBJ1-2	-	-	CASSPTSSGRRRQYGYTF	TGTGCCAGCAGCCCCACGTCGTCGGGGAGACGGAGACAATATGGCTACACCTTC
TRBV7-3	TRBJ2-7	-	TRBD2	CASSPSGGAREQYF	TGTGCCAGCAGCCCTAGCGGGGGGGCCCGTGAGCAGTACTTC
TRBV6-1	TRBJ1-2	few	TRBD1	CASSDIQGWEDYGYTF	TGTGCCAGCAGTGACATACAGGGGTGGGAGGACTATGGCTACACCTTC
TRBV7-9	TRBJ2-1	-	TRBD1	CASSRPGQIYNEQFF	TGTGCCAGCAGCAGACCGGGACAGATTTACAATGAGCAGTTCTTC
TRBV5-1	TRBJ1-1	-	TRBD1	CASSLGQMNTEAFF	TGCGCCAGCAGTTTGGGACAGATGAACACTGAAGCTTTCTTT
TRBV4-3	TRBJ1-1	-	-	CASSQDVAAGAPRASEAFF	TGCGCCAGCAGCCAAGATGTGGCAGCGGGGGCTCCTAGAGCCTCTGAAGCTTTCTTT
TRBV2	TRBJ1-1	-	TRBD1	CASSEGQRGGWVNTEAFF	TGTGCCAGCAGTGAGGGACAGAGGGGAGGTTGGGTGAACACTGAAGCTTTCTTT
TRBV4-3	TRBJ1-6	-	-	CASSQDFQGRAYNSPLHF	TGCGCCAGCAGCCAAGATTTCCAGGGTCGCGCCTATAATTCACCCCTCCACTTT
TRBV6-5	TRBJ2-5	few	-	CASSYDGQGWRETQYF	TGTGCCAGCAGTTACGACGGGCAGGGGTGGAGAGAGACCCAGTACTTC
TRBV10-3	TRBJ2-6	-	-	CAISHRVSGANVLTF	TGTGCCATCAGTCACAGGGTCTCTGGGGCCAACGTCCTGACTTTC
TRBV7-2	TRBJ1-1	-	-	CASSPKGPNTEAFF	TGTGCCAGCAGCCCCAAGGGGCCGAACACTGAAGCTTTCTTT
TRBV28	TRBJ1-2	-	-	CASITGSYGYTF	TGTGCCAGCATTACAGGGTCTTATGGCTACACCTTC
TRBV5-1	TRBJ1-3	-	-	CASSLGQKTATGNTIYF	TGCGCCAGCAGCTTGGGCCAAAAGACAGCTACGGGAAACACCATATATTTT
TRBV5-1	TRBJ2-7	-	-	CASSTGGHLGALYF	TGCGCCAGCAGCACGGGGGGCCATCTAGGAGCATTGTACTTC
TRBV10-2	TRBJ2-7	-	TRBD2	CASAEAGGYVYEQYF	TGCGCCAGCGCTGAGGCGGGGGGGTATGTCTACGAGCAGTACTTC
TRBV6-1	TRBJ2-5	-	-	CASRNLQDVETQYF	TGTGCCAGCAGGAATCTACAGGATGTGGAGACCCAGTACTTC
TRBV4-2	TRBJ2-5	-	TRBD2	CASSQEWLAGDKETQYF	TGTGCCAGCAGCCAAGAGTGGCTAGCGGGGGATAAAGAGACCCAGTACTTC
TRBV19	TRBJ1-1	few	TRBD1	CASSPKTGTTEAFF	TGTGCCAGTAGTCCTAAGACAGGGACCACTGAAGCTTTCTTT
TRBV5-5	TRBJ1-6	once	-	CASSSRESTQYNSPLHF	TGTGCCAGCAGCTCCCGGGAGAGCACCCAGTATAATTCACCCCTCCACTTT
TRBV5-4	TRBJ2-3	-	-	CASSRDIRTDTQYF	TGTGCCAGCAGCAGGGACATCCGCACAGATACGCAGTATTTT
TRBV5-1	TRBJ1-1	-	-	CASSPGSADSNTEAFF	TGCGCCAGCAGCCCGGGATCGGCCGACTCGAACACTGAAGCTTTCTTT
TRBV13	TRBJ1-2	-	-	CASSLQGWFGYTF	TGTGCCAGCAGCTTACAGGGGTGGTTTGGCTACACCTTC
TRBV11-2	TRBJ2-7	-	TRBD2	CASSLDHCRRGVLPYEQYF	TGTGCCAGCAGCTTAGATCATTGCCGGCGGGGGGTTCTACCCTACGAGCAGTACTTC
TRBV7-6	TRBJ1-1	once	-	CASSLRTDPLTEAFF	TGTGCCAGCAGCCTACGGACTGATCCCCTCACTGAAGCTTTCTTT
TRBV30	TRBJ2-3	-	-	CAWSQSGGTDTQYF	TGTGCCTGGAGTCAATCGGGGGGCACAGATACGCAGTATTTT
TRBV28	TRBJ2-5	-	-	CASSLSLGGQETQYF	TGTGCCAGCAGTTTATCCCTCGGGGGTCAAGAGACCCAGTACTTC
TRBV7-2	TRBJ1-3	-	TRBD1	CASSLGRGQGAAGNTIYF	TGTGCCAGCAGCTTAGGACGGGGACAGGGGGCTGCTGGAAACACCATATATTTT
TRBV12-5	TRBJ2-1	-	-	CASGSPHRPSYNEQFF	TGTGCTAGTGGTTCCCCTCACAGACCCTCCTACAATGAGCAGTTCTTC
TRBV4-1	TRBJ2-2	few	-	CASSQVTETGGVQGTGELFF	TGCGCCAGCAGCCAAGTTACTGAAACAGGGGGGGTCCAGGGCACCGGGGAGCTGTTTTTT
TRBV2	TRBJ1-3	-	-	CASSEFPRPSGNTIYF	TGTGCCAGCAGTGAGTTTCCGAGGCCCTCTGGAAACACCATATATTTT
TRBV10-1	TRBJ2-3	-	-	CASSLDPGRADTQYF	TGCGCCAGCAGTTTAGACCCGGGCAGGGCAGATACGCAGTATTTT
TRBV14	TRBJ1-2	-	-	CASSRMEYYGYTF	TGTGCCAGCAGCCGAATGGAGTACTATGGCTACACCTTC
TRBV5-1	TRBJ2-3	-	-	CASSSLLRGRDTQYF	TGCGCCAGCAGCTCCCTTTTGCGGGGAAGAGATACGCAGTATTTT
TRBV7-9	TRBJ1-2	-	-	CASSSLAHSGGYTF	TGTGCCAGCAGCTCACTAGCCCATTCGGGGGGCTACACCTTC
TRBV6-1	TRBJ1-6	-	TRBD1	CATGGYNSPLHF	TGTGCCACAGGGGGCTATAATTCACCCCTCCACTTT
TRBV7-2	TRBJ1-4	-	TRBD1	CASSRTGVNEKLFF	TGTGCCAGCAGCCGAACAGGGGTTAATGAAAAACTGTTTTTT
TRBV5-1	TRBJ2-2	-	TRBD1	CASSLGQGSTGELFF	TGCGCCAGCAGCTTAGGACAGGGGAGCACCGGGGAGCTGTTTTTT
TRBV6-1	TRBJ2-7	-	-	CATPPRESGEQYF	TGTGCCACACCACCAAGGGAGTCGGGCGAGCAGTACTTC
TRBV6-5	TRBJ1-2	once	-	CASSYGGNYGYTF	TGTGCCAGCAGTTACGGGGGGAACTATGGCTACACCTTC
TRBV6-1	TRBJ2-7	once	-	CASSARKETYEQYF	TGTGCCAGCAGTGCCCGTAAGGAGACCTACGAGCAGTACTTC
TRBV5-4	TRBJ2-3	-	TRBD2	CASSGLARGNTQYF	TGTGCCAGCAGCGGACTAGCGAGGGGAAATACGCAGTATTTT
TRBV11-1	TRBJ2-7	few	TRBD1	CASSSPGQAGEQYF	TGTGCCAGCAGCTCTCCGGGACAGGCAGGAGAGCAGTACTTC